The rows below give T cell receptor beta chains drawn from one sample of a study of post-analysis software for immune sequencing data. TCRdb itself ran the PCR reads through MiXCR, one entry per CDR3 protein. The table shows 650,000 to 850,000 distinct CDR3 sequences, with around 45% occurring only once. Sequenced input: blood. All receptors derive from a girl aged 5-17 years with multiple sclerosis. CDR3s include the opening cysteine and the closing phenylalanine or tryptophan. Each record gives: J gene, D gene, clone size, V gene, CDR3 DNA, CDR3 protein. A D gene is named only where the DNA matches it firmly. Clone size is given for some rows only: seen once, a few or many times, or a class if the clone is expanded.

>TRBJ2-4|NA|few|TRBV5-1
TGCGCCAGCCCGGGGGTAGCCAAAAACATTCAGTACTTC
CASPGVAKNIQYF
>TRBJ2-5|TRBD1|NA|TRBV12-3/TRBV12-4
TGTGCCAGCAGTCCCCCAGGGGGAGAGGAGACCCAGTACTTC
CASSPPGGEETQYF
>TRBJ2-1|NA|few|TRBV24-1
TGTGCCACCAGTGATTTGACGGCAAACCAAGAGACCCAGTTCTTC
CATSDLTANQETQFF
>TRBJ2-4|TRBD1|NA|TRBV15
TGTGCCACCAGCAGAGGGACGACAGGGAAAAACATTCAGTACTTC
CATSRGTTGKNIQYF
>TRBJ1-2|NA|NA|TRBV7-9
TGTGCCAGCAGCTTAGGCCGGGGAGGAAGCGGCTACACCTTC
CASSLGRGGSGYTF
>TRBJ2-3|TRBD2|NA|TRBV20-1
TGCAGTGCTAGGCAAAGCGGGAGAGATACGCAGTATTTT
CSARQSGRDTQYF
>TRBJ2-1|NA|NA|TRBV10-3
TGTGCCATCAGTGAGGGGTTGGGAGAGCAGTTCTTC
CAISEGLGEQFF
>TRBJ1-2|TRBD1|few|TRBV6-1
TGTGCCAGCAGTGAATACGGGACAGAGTATGGCTACACCTTC
CASSEYGTEYGYTF
>TRBJ2-5|TRBD2|NA|TRBV10-3
TGTGCCATCAGTGAGCGACCGGGACTAGCGCAAGAGACCCAGTACTTC
CAISERPGLAQETQYF
>TRBJ2-3|NA|few|TRBV7-3
TGTGCCAGCAGCTCCGGACTACTCCTGCCAGGAGATACGCAGTATTTT
CASSSGLLLPGDTQYF
>TRBJ1-5|NA|NA|TRBV6-1
TGTGCCAGCAGCGCGGCCGGGACCCCCCAACAGCCCCAGCATTTT
CASSAAGTPQQPQHF
>TRBJ2-3|NA|few|TRBV6-2/TRBV6-3
TGTGCCAGCAGTTACTCGGGTGGGACCTCAGATACGCAGTATTTT
CASSYSGGTSDTQYF
>TRBJ2-6|NA|few|TRBV11-1
TGTGCCAGCAGCCAGGGAACGACCTACGAGGCCAACGTCCTGACTTTC
CASSQGTTYEANVLTF
>TRBJ1-2|NA|few|TRBV12-3/TRBV12-4
TGTGCCAGCAACCGGGACACCTATGGCTACACCTTC
CASNRDTYGYTF
>TRBJ1-2|TRBD1|once|TRBV20-1
TGCAGTGCTACAAGGGACAGCGCTTTGGGGGGCTACACCTTC
CSATRDSALGGYTF
>TRBJ1-1|NA|NA|TRBV7-9
TGTGCCAGCAGCACCATGTACAGGGAGACTGAAGCTTTCTTT
CASSTMYRETEAFF
>TRBJ1-2|NA|NA|TRBV4-2
TGTGCCAGCAGCCCGAGGGGGGCTAGCGGCTACACCTTC
CASSPRGASGYTF
>TRBJ2-5|NA|NA|TRBV19
TGTGCCAGTAGTCTCAACAGTGCCCTCCAAGAGACCCAGTACTTC
CASSLNSALQETQYF
>TRBJ1-6|TRBD1|NA|TRBV27
TGTGCCAGCAGTAGACAGGGGGAGTATAATTCACCCCTCCACTTT
CASSRQGEYNSPLHF
>TRBJ2-7|NA|once|TRBV5-1
TGCGCCAGCAGCGGCCGGGACACAGGCTCCTGCGAGCAGTACTTC
CASSGRDTGSCEQYF
>TRBJ2-7|TRBD1|few|TRBV7-3
TGTGCCAGCAGCTGGCGACAGGGCTACGAGCAGTACTTC
CASSWRQGYEQYF
>TRBJ2-3|NA|NA|TRBV4-3
TGCGCCAGCAGCCCCAAAACTACGATAGATACGCAGTATTTT
CASSPKTTIDTQYF
>TRBJ2-7|TRBD1|NA|TRBV13
TGTGCCAGCAGCCAAACTCCGGGACAGGGGGCTTACGAGCAGTACTTC
CASSQTPGQGAYEQYF
>TRBJ1-2|TRBD1|NA|TRBV6-5
TGTGCCAGCAGTCCAAGACAGGGGGTTATGCATGGCTACACCTTC
CASSPRQGVMHGYTF
>TRBJ2-7|TRBD1|NA|TRBV7-9
TGTGCCAGCAGCTTAGGTGGGACAGGGGCAGCCCCCTACGAGCAGTACTTC
CASSLGGTGAAPYEQYF
>TRBJ2-4|TRBD1|NA|TRBV2
TGTGCCAGCAGTCTCCGGGACAGCAACACCAAAAACATTCAGTACTTC
CASSLRDSNTKNIQYF
>TRBJ2-1|TRBD2|few|TRBV15
TGTGCCACCAGCAGGGGTAGTAGCGGGACTCTGGATGCACAGTTCTTC
CATSRGSSGTLDAQFF
>TRBJ1-6|NA|NA|TRBV7-2
TGTGCCAGCAGCGTCGGAAGGGCGGATTCACCCCTCCACTTT
CASSVGRADSPLHF
>TRBJ1-2|TRBD1|few|TRBV6-2/TRBV6-3
TGTGCCAGCAGACTGCCTACAGGGGCAAACTATGGCTACACCTTC
CASRLPTGANYGYTF
>TRBJ2-4|NA|NA|TRBV7-2
TGTGCCAGCAGCCAGGGCCCTACTTTAGCCAAAAACATTCAGTACTTC
CASSQGPTLAKNIQYF
>TRBJ1-2|TRBD1|NA|TRBV4-3
TGCGCCAGCAGCCAAGAGGGCAGGGGGGACTATGGCTACACCTTC
CASSQEGRGDYGYTF
>TRBJ2-3|TRBD2|few|TRBV4-2
TGTGCCAGCAGCCGCGGACTAGCGACAGATACGCAGTATTTT
CASSRGLATDTQYF
>TRBJ2-3|NA|NA|TRBV12-3/TRBV12-4
TGTGCCAGCACCTACGACCGGGGAGTTAGCACAGATACGCAGTATTTT
CASTYDRGVSTDTQYF
>TRBJ2-3|NA|few|TRBV20-1
TGCAGTGCTAGAGTGGGTGGGACAGATACGCAGTATTTT
CSARVGGTDTQYF
>TRBJ1-5|NA|many|TRBV20-1
TGCAGTGCTAGAGGGACAGCCTTCAATCAGCCCCAGCATTTT
CSARGTAFNQPQHF
>TRBJ2-4|TRBD1|NA|TRBV2
TGTGCCAGCAGGCCCGGGACAGGGGTAGCCAAAAACATTCAGTACTTC
CASRPGTGVAKNIQYF
>TRBJ2-1|NA|NA|TRBV18
TGTGCCAGCCTATTGGAGAATGAGCAGTTCTTC
CASLLENEQFF
>TRBJ2-7|NA|few|TRBV6-5
TGTGCCAGCAGTAACCGGGCCCAAACCTACGAGCAGTACTTC
CASSNRAQTYEQYF
>TRBJ2-7|TRBD2|NA|TRBV7-6
TGTGCCAGCAGCTTAGCGGCGACTAGCGGGCTTTCCTACGAGCAGTACTTC
CASSLAATSGLSYEQYF
>TRBJ1-5|NA|NA|TRBV6-1
TGTGCCAGCAGTGAACCTATAGGAAAGGCCCAGCATTTT
CASSEPIGKAQHF
>TRBJ2-7|NA|NA|TRBV3-1
TGTGCCAGCAGCCAAGATCGGGTAGTCCACGAGCAGTACTTC
CASSQDRVVHEQYF
>TRBJ1-5|TRBD1|NA|TRBV20-1
TGCAGTGCTAGATCAGACAGGGGGGAGGAAGGCAATCAGCCCCAGCATTTT
CSARSDRGEEGNQPQHF
>TRBJ2-1|NA|NA|TRBV5-6
TGTGCCAGCAGCTTGGTTGACCCTCGAGGTGAGCAGTTCTTC
CASSLVDPRGEQFF
>TRBJ1-4|NA|NA|TRBV18
TGTGCCAGCTCACCCGGACGGTCATTTAATGAAAAACTGTTTTTT
CASSPGRSFNEKLFF
>TRBJ1-2|TRBD1|NA|TRBV3-1
TGTGCCAGCAGCCAAGACCACAGGGGGCGCTATGGCTACACCTTC
CASSQDHRGRYGYTF
>TRBJ2-7|NA|few|TRBV6-2/TRBV6-3
TGTGCCAGCAACCAACCCCGCGGGCCAAAAAACATCTCCTACGAGCAGTACTTC
CASNQPRGPKNISYEQYF
>TRBJ2-1|TRBD2|few|TRBV20-1
TGCAGTGCTAGCCCTGGACTAGCGCCTTACAATGAGCAGTTCTTC
CSASPGLAPYNEQFF
>TRBJ2-7|NA|few|TRBV12-3/TRBV12-4
TGTGCCAGCAGTTCCCAAGACAGAAAAAACTTCTACGAGCAGTACTTC
CASSSQDRKNFYEQYF
>TRBJ2-5|NA|NA|TRBV3-1
TGTGCCAGCAGCGATCATGGAGGGGAAGTGAGCCAAGAGACCCAGTACTTC
CASSDHGGEVSQETQYF
>TRBJ1-2|NA|few|TRBV3-1
TGTGCCAGCAGCCATTACGACAGGAGTCCTAACTATGGCTACACCTTC
CASSHYDRSPNYGYTF
>TRBJ2-5|TRBD1|few|TRBV20-1
TGCAGTGCTACCCCGCCCGGGACAGGGAACCAAGAGACCCAGTACTTC
CSATPPGTGNQETQYF
>TRBJ1-1|NA|NA|TRBV5-1
TGCGCCAGCAGTACCGAGACTACGGGAACTGAAGCTTTCTTT
CASSTETTGTEAFF
>TRBJ2-3|TRBD2|NA|TRBV5-1
TGCGCCAGCAGCTTTGGGACTAGCGGATCCGCGGATACGCAGTATTTT
CASSFGTSGSADTQYF